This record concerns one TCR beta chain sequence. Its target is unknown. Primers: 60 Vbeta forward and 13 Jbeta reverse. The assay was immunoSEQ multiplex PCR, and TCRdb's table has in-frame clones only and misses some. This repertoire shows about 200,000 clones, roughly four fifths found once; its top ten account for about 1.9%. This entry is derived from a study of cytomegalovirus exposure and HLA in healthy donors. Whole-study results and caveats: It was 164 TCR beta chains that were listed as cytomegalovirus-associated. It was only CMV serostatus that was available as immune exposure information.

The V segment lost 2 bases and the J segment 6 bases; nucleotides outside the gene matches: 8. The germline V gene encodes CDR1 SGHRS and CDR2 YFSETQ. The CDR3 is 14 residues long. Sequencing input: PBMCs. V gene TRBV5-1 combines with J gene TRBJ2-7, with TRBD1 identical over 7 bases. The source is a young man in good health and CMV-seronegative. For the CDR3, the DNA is TGCGCCAGCAGCTTAGAGACAGGGCTCCTCGAGCAGTACTTC. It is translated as CASSLETGLLEQYF.